This T cell receptor (beta chain) derives from a study of cytomegalovirus exposure and HLA in healthy donors. To note about this clone: Its antigen is currently unknown.

Vbeta (60) and Jbeta (13) primers were used in the PCR. Produced via immunoSEQ multiplex PCR; TCRdb's table is partial and in-frame only. Of some 100,000 clones in the sample, 73% are singletons; the top ten hold around 8.1%. Findings and caveats of the study: Over 150 TCR beta chains were listed as cytomegalovirus-associated. Some V segments, including TRBV6-2 and TRBV6-3, were excluded as indistinguishable. Most likely, a cluster of highly shared sequence variants arose as a sequencing artifact.

The V gene's germline CDR1 is ENHRY and CDR2 SYGVKD. CDR3 length: 14 amino acids. V was trimmed by 2 bases and J by 5 bases, leaving 12 bases between them. The V call is TRBV10-3, the J call TRBJ2-5, with a possible D match to TRBD1 (5 bases). Material: PBMCs. The TCR sequence derives from a man in his forties in good health and CMV-seronegative. The CDR3 loop reads CAISEGSPGETQYF. For the CDR3, the DNA is TGTGCCATCAGTGAGGGATCTCCAGGGGAGACCCAGTACTTC.